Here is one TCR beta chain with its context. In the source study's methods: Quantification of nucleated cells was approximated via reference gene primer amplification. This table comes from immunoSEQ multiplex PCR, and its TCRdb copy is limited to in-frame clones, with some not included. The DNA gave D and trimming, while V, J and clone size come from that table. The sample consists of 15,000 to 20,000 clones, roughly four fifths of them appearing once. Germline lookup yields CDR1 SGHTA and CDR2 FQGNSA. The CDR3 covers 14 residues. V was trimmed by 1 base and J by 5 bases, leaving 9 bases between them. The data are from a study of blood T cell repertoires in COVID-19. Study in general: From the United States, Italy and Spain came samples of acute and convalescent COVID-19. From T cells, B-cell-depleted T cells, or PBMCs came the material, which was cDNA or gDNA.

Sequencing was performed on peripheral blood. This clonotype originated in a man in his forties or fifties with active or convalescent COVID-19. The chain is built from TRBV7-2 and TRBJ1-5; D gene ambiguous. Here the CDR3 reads CASSLGGRDQPQHF. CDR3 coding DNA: TGTGCCAGCAGCTTAGGAGGGAGGGATCAGCCCCAGCATTTT. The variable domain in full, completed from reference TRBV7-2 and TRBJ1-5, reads GAGVSQSPSNKVTEKGKDVELRCDPISGHTALYWYRQSLGQGLEFLIYFQGNSAPDKSGLPSDRFSAERTGGSVSTLTIQRTQQEDSAVYLCASSLGGRDQPQHFGDGTRLSIL.